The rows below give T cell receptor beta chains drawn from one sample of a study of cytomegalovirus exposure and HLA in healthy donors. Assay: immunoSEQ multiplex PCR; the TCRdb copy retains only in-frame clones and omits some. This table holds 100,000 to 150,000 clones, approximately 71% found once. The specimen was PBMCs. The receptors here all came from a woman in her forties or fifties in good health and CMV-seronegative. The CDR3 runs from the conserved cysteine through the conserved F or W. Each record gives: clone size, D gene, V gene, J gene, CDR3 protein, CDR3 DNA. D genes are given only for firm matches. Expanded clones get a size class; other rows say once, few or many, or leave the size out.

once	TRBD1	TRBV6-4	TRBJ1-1	CASSVDRDTEAFF	TGTGCCAGCAGTGTGGACAGGGACACTGAAGCTTTCTTT
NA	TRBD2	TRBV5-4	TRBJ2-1	CASSLRTSGRYGEQFF	TGTGCCAGCAGCTTGAGGACTAGCGGGAGGTACGGTGAGCAGTTCTTC
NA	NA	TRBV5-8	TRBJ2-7	CASSSSYEQYF	TGTGCCAGCAGCTCCTCCTACGAGCAGTACTTC
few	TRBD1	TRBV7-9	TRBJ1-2	CASTEQGARLYGYTF	TGTGCCAGTACCGAACAGGGGGCGCGCCTCTATGGCTACACCTTC
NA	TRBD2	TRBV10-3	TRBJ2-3	CAIRQVAGGSTDTQYF	TGTGCCATCCGGCAGGTAGCGGGAGGCAGCACAGATACGCAGTATTTT
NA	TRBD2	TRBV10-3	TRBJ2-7	CAISESDRDTTLAGTYEQYF	TGTGCCATCAGTGAGTCCGACAGGGACACTACGCTAGCGGGAACCTACGAGCAGTACTTC
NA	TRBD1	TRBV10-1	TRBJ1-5	CASSGAGTGAYSNQPQHF	TGCGCCAGCAGTGGAGCCGGGACAGGCGCTTATAGCAATCAGCCCCAGCATTTT
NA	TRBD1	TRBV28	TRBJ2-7	CASRSGQGFSYEQYF	TGTGCCAGCAGGTCGGGACAGGGATTCTCCTACGAGCAGTACTTC
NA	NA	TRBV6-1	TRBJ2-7	CASSDGLATIYEQYF	TGTGCCAGCAGTGACGGATTAGCGACGATATACGAGCAGTACTTC
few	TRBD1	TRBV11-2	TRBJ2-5	CASSWDRSETQYF	TGTGCCAGCAGCTGGGACAGAAGCGAGACCCAGTACTTC
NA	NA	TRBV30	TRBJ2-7	CASTGQIDYEQYF	TGTGCCTCTACAGGGCAAATCGACTACGAGCAGTACTTC
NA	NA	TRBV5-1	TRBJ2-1	CASSLASPAYNEQLF	TGCGCCAGCAGCTTGGCTAGCCCTGCCTACAATGAGCAGCTCTTC
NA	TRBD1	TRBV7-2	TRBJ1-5	CASSVSDRGGQPQHF	TGTGCCAGCAGCGTATCCGACAGGGGGGGTCAGCCCCAGCATTTT
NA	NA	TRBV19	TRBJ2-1	CASGGWNEQFF	TGTGCCAGCGGAGGTTGGAATGAGCAGTTCTTC
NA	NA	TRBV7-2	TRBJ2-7	CASSLDPSDAYEQYF	TGTGCCAGCAGCTTAGATCCTAGCGACGCCTACGAGCAGTACTTC
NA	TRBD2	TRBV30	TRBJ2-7	CAWSVGLAGVNEQYF	TGTGCCTGGAGTGTCGGACTAGCGGGAGTCAACGAGCAGTACTTC
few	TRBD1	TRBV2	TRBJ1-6	CASRGQGDNSPLHF	TGTGCCAGCAGGGGACAGGGGGATAATTCACCCCTCCACTTT
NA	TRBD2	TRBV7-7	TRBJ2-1	CASSPGLAGDEQFF	TGTGCTAGCAGCCCGGGACTAGCGGGAGACGAGCAGTTCTTC
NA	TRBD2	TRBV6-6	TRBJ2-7	CASRETSGGLYEQYF	TGTGCCAGCAGGGAGACTAGCGGGGGCCTCTACGAGCAGTACTTC
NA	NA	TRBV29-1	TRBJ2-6	CSVGTARSGANVLTF	TGCAGCGTTGGGACAGCGCGCTCTGGGGCCAACGTCCTGACTTTC
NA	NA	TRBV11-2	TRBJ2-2	CASSPRTATGELFF	TGTGCCAGCAGCCCTCGGACAGCTACCGGGGAGCTGTTTTTT
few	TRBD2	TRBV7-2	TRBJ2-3	CASSHFPRGSIGTDTQYF	TGTGCCAGCAGCCATTTTCCACGCGGGAGTATCGGCACAGATACGCAGTATTTT
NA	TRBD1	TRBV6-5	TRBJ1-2	CASSYVGTGGYTF	TGTGCCAGCAGTTACGTCGGGACAGGCGGCTACACCTTC
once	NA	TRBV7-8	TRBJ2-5	CASSFTRAQETQYF	TGTGCCAGCAGCTTTACCAGGGCCCAAGAGACCCAGTACTTC
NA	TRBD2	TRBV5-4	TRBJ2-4	CASSFDSGRNIQYF	TGTGCCAGCAGCTTCGATAGCGGGAGAAACATTCAGTACTTC
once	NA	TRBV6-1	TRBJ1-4	CASSEERAEKLFF	TGTGCCAGCAGTGAAGAGAGGGCTGAAAAACTGTTTTTT
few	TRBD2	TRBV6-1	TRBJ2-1	CASSPTSGSFDEQFF	TGTGCCAGCAGTCCTACTAGCGGGAGTTTTGATGAGCAGTTCTTC
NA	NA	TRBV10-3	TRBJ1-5	CAIREGGGGQPQHF	TGTGCCATCAGAGAGGGGGGCGGCGGTCAGCCCCAGCATTTT
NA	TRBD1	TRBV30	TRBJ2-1	CAWSAPDRLYNEQFF	TGTGCCTGGAGTGCCCCGGACAGGCTATACAATGAGCAGTTCTTC
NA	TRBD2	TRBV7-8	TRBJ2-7	CASSLNFAGGVDYEQYF	TGTGCCAGCAGCTTAAACTTCGCGGGAGGGGTGGACTACGAGCAGTACTTC
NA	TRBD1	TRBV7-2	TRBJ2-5	CASSYPTGGRETQYF	TGTGCCAGCAGCTACCCGACAGGGGGCAGGGAGACCCAGTACTTC
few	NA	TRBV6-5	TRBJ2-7	CASSSDYEQYF	TGTGCCAGCAGTTCAGACTACGAGCAGTACTTC
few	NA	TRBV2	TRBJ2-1	CASSVGLGGNEQFF	TGTGCCAGCAGTGTGGGGCTGGGGGGCAATGAGCAGTTCTTC
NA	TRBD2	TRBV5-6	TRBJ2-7	CASSPPAGTSGMGEQYF	TGTGCCAGCAGCCCACCTGCCGGGACTAGCGGGATGGGAGAGCAGTACTTC
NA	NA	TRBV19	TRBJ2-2	CASKGQSTGELFF	TGTGCCAGTAAGGGGCAGAGTACCGGGGAGCTGTTTTTT
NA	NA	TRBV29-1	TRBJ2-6	CSVEDSGANVLTF	TGCAGCGTTGAAGATTCGGGGGCCAACGTCCTGACTTTC